These 7 T cell receptor beta chains came from one sample sequenced in a study of PD-1 blockade in mismatch repair-deficient tumors. Data came from immunoSEQ multiplex PCR; TCRdb stores just in-frame clones and leaves some out. Of approximately 15,000 clones detected, roughly 84% appear once; the ten largest clones hold under 2%. Sequences were derived from PBMCs, sampled 14 weeks after starting pembrolizumab. The receptors here all came from an adult with mismatch repair-deficient cancer.

The rearrangement joins TRBV7-2 to TRBJ2-7; 10 bases align to TRBD2. The germline V gene encodes CDR1 SGHTA and CDR2 FQGNSA. With 2 bases clipped from V and 4 bases from J, the junction kept 5 bases outside the gene matches. The CDR3 contains 15 residues. CDR3 loop: CASSLSSSGSYEQYF. Written as DNA, the CDR3 is TGTGCCAGCAGCTTAAGTTCTAGCGGGAGTTACGAGCAGTACTTC.

The rearrangement joins TRBV5-1 to TRBJ2-7; 12 bases line up with TRBD1. This CDR3 has 16 amino acids. In germline, CDR1 is SGHRS, CDR2 YFSETQ. The trim removed 2 bases at V and 5 bases at J, leaving 8 bases unmatched. The CDR3 DNA is TGCGCCAGCAGCTTCAGACCGGGACAGGGGGCAAACGAGCAGTACTTC. Its translation: CASSFRPGQGANEQYF.

The J gene is TRBJ1-4, the V gene TRBV25-1; 7 bases map to TRBD1. Looked up from germline, CDR1 is MGHDK and CDR2 is SYGVNS. This CDR3 has 15 amino acids. The ends lost 3 bases at V and 8 bases at J; junction bases unmatched: 9. CDR3 amino acids: CASSDYRGGEEKLFF. In nucleotides, the CDR3 is TGTGCCAGCAGTGATTACAGGGGAGGAGAAGAAAAACTGTTTTTT.

The V gene is TRBV29-1, the J gene TRBJ2-5; D is unresolved. Trimming cost V 1 base and J 5 bases, with 8 bases left between them. Germline CDR1 and CDR2: SQVTM and ANQGSEA. The CDR3 is 12 amino acids. CDR3: CSVEAGYETQYF. As DNA, the CDR3 is TGCAGCGTTGAAGCGGGTTATGAGACCCAGTACTTC. Looking up the rest from reference TRBV29-1 and TRBJ2-5 gives the full variable domain: SAVISQKPSRDICQRGTSLTIQCQVDSQVTMMFWYRQQPGQSLTLIATANQGSEATYESGFVIDKFPISRPNLTFSTLTVSNMSPEDSSIYLCSVEAGYETQYFGPGTRLLVL.

The rearrangement links TRBV2 to TRBJ1-2, with D possibly matching TRBD1 (6 bases). The CDR3 is 14 amino acids. The V and J ends lost 5 bases and 7 bases respectively, with 17 bases between them. The germline V gene has CDR1 SNHLY and CDR2 FYNNEI. DNA of the CDR3: TGTGCCAGCAGTCGGGCCAGGGGACAATTTGGCTACACCTTC. Translation gives CASSRARGQFGYTF.

The chain carries TRBV5-1 and TRBJ2-7, with 12 nucleotides matching TRBD2. V lost 4 bases to trimming and J lost 0 bases; unmatched junction nucleotides: 5. CDR1 and CDR2 from the germline V gene are SGHRS and YFSETQ. This CDR3 spans 16 amino acids. The chain's CDR3 is CASSPETSGSSYEQYF. Written as DNA, the CDR3 is TGCGCCAGCAGCCCAGAGACTAGCGGGAGCTCCTACGAGCAGTACTTC. Full variable domain (outside the CDR3, taken from reference TRBV5-1 and TRBJ2-7): KAGVTQTPRYLIKTRGQQVTLSCSPISGHRSVSWYQQTPGQGLQFLFEYFSETQRNKGNFPGRFSGRQFSNSRSEMNVSTLELGDSALYLCASSPETSGSSYEQYFGPGTRLTVT.

The chain joins TRBV4-1 to TRBJ1-2; D remains unclear. V lost 0 bases, J lost 2 bases, and 16 bases lay in between. The CDR3 runs 17 residues. Germline V gives CDR1 MGHRA, CDR2 YSYEKL. CDR3 residues: CASSQDGGSSSNYGYTF. CDR3 DNA: TGCGCCAGCAGCCAAGATGGAGGAAGTTCCTCAAACTATGGCTACACCTTC.